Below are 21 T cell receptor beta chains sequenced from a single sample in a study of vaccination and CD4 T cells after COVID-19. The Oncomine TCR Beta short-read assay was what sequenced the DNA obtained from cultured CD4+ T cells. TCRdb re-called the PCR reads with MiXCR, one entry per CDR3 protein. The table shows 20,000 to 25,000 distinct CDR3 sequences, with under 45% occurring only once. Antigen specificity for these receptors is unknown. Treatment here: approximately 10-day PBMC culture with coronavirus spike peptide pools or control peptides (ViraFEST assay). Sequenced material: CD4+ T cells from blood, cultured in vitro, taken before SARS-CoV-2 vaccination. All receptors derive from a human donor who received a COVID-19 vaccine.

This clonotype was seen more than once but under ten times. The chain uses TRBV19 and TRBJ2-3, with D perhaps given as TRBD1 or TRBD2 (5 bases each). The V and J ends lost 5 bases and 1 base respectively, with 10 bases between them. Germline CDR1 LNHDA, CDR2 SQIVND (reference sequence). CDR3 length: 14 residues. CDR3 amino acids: CASSPSGRTDTQYF. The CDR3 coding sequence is TGTGCCAGTAGTCCCTCGGGACGCACAGATACGCAGTATTTT.

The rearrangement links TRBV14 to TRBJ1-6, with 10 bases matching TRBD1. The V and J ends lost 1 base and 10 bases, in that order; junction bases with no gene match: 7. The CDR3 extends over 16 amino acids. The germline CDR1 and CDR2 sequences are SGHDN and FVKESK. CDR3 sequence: CASSQAGTGERSPLHF. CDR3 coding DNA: TGTGCCAGCAGCCAAGCCGGGACAGGGGAGCGGTCACCCCTCCACTTT.

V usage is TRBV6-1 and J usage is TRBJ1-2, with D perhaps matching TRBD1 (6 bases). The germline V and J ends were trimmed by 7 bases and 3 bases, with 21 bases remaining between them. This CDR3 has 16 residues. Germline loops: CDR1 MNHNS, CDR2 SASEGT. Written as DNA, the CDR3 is TGTGCCAGCATCTTCAGAAGGGGGAAACACTACTATGGCTACACCTTC. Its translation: CASIFRRGKHYYGYTF.

In DNA form, the CDR3 reads TGTGCCAGCAGTTACTCGACTAGCGGGGTTTTCACAGATACGCAGTATTTT. It codes for CASSYSTSGVFTDTQYF. The V gene is TRBV6-2 or TRBV6-3, the J gene TRBJ2-3; TRBD2 aligns across 11 bases. Germline CDR1 and CDR2: MNHEY and SVGEGT. The length of the CDR3 is 17 residues. The V and J ends lost 0 bases and 2 bases, in that order; junction bases with no gene match: 4.

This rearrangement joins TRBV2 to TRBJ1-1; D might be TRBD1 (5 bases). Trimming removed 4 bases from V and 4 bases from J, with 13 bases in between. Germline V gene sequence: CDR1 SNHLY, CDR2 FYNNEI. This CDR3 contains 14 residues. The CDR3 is CASSVMTDRTEAFF. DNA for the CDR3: TGTGCCAGCAGTGTTATGACAGATCGCACTGAAGCTTTCTTT.

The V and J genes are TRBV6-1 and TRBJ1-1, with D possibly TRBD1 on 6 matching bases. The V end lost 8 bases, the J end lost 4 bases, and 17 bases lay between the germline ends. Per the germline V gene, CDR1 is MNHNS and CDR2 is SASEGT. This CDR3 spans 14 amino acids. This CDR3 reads CASANGGSGTEAFF. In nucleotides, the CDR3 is TGTGCCAGCGCGAACGGGGGCAGTGGCACTGAAGCTTTCTTT.

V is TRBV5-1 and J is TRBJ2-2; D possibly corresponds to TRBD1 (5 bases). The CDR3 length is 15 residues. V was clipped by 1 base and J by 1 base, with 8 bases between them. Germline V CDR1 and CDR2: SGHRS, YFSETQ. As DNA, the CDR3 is TGCGCCAGCAGCTTGAACGGACAGAACACCGGGGAGCTGTTTTTT. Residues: CASSLNGQNTGELFF.

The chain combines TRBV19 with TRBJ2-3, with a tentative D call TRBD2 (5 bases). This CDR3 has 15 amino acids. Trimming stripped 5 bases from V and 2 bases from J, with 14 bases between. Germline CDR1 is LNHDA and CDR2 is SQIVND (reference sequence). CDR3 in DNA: TGTGCCAGTAGTGCGGGTTTTAAGATCACAGATACGCAGTATTTT. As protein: CASSAGFKITDTQYF. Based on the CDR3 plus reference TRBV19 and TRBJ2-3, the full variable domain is DGGITQSPKYLFRKEGQNVTLSCEQNLNHDAMYWYRQDPGQGLRLIYYSQIVNDFQKGDIAEGYSVSREKKESFPLTVTSAQKNPTAFYLCASSAGFKITDTQYFGPGTRLTVL.

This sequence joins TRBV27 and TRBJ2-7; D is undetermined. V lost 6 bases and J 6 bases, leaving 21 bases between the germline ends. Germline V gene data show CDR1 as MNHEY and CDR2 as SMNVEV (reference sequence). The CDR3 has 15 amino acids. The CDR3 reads CASSPAPLGRVEQYF. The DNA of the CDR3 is TGTGCCAGCAGCCCTGCCCCCTTGGGTAGAGTCGAGCAGTACTTC.

The CDR3 nucleotides read TGTGCCAGCAGCGGGGATAAGGGGACTCGCAACTATGGCTACACCTTC. Translated, it gives CASSGDKGTRNYGYTF. This rearrangement joins TRBV5-4 to TRBJ1-2, with D maybe TRBD1 (5 bases). CDR1 and CDR2 (germline): SGHNT, YYREEE (reference sequence). The CDR3 is 16 residues long. The germline V and J ends were trimmed by 4 bases and 2 bases, with 18 bases remaining between them.

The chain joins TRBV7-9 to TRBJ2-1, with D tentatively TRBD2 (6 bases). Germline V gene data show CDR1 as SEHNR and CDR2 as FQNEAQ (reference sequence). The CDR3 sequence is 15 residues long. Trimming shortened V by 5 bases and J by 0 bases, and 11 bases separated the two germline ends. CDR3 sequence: CASSRELASYNEQFF. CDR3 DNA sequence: TGTGCCAGCAGCCGGGAGCTTGCCTCCTACAATGAGCAGTTCTTC.

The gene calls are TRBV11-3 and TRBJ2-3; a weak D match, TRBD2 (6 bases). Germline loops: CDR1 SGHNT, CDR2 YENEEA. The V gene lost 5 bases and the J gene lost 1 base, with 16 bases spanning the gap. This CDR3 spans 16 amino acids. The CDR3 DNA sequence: TGTGCCAGCAGCCTCCGTTCGGGCGGGGGCACAGATACGCAGTATTTT. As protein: CASSLRSGGGTDTQYF.

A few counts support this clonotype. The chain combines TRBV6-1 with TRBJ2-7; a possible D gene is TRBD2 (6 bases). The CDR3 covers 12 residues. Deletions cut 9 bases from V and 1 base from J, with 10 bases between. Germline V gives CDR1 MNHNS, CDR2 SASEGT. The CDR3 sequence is CASCGESYEQYF. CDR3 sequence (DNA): TGTGCCAGTTGCGGGGAATCCTACGAGCAGTACTTC.

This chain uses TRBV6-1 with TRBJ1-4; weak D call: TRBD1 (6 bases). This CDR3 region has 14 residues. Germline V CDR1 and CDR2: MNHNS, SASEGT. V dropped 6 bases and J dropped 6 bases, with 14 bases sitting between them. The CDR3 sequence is CASSVQGMDEKLFF. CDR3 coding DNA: TGTGCCAGCAGCGTACAGGGTATGGATGAAAAACTGTTTTTT.

Here the CDR3 DNA reads TGTGCCTGGAGTGTCGACTCCACTAGCACAGATACGCAGTATTTT. It codes for CAWSVDSTSTDTQYF. The V call is TRBV30, the J call TRBJ2-3; D unclear. CDR1 is GTSNPN and CDR2 is SVGIG in the germline V gene (reference sequence). The CDR3 consists of 15 residues. Between the trimmed V and J ends, which lost 0 bases and 0 bases, there was a span of 10 bases.

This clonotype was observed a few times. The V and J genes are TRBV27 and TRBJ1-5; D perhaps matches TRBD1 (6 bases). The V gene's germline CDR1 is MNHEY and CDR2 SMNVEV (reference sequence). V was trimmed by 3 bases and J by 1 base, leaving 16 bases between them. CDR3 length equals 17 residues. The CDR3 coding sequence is TGTGCCAGCAGTTTCGGGAGGGGGAGCCTAAGCAATCAGCCCCAGCATTTT. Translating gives CASSFGRGSLSNQPQHF.

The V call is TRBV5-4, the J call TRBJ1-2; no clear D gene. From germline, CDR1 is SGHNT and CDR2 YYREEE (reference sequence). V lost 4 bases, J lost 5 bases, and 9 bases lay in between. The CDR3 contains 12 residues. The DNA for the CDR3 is TGTGCCAGCAGCCGTACCTTGTATGGCTACACCTTC. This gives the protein CASSRTLYGYTF.

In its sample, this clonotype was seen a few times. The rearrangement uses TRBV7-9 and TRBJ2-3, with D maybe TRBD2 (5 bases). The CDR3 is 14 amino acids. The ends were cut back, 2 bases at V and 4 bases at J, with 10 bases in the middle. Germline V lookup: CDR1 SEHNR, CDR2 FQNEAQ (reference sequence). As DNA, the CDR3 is TGTGCCAGCAGCTTAAATAGCGCCGCAGATACGCAGTATTTT. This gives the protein CASSLNSAADTQYF.

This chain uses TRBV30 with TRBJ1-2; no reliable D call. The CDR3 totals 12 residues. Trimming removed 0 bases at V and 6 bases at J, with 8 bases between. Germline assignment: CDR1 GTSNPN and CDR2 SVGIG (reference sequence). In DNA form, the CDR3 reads TGTGCCTGGAGTGTAGCAGAGAATGGCTACACCTTC. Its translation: CAWSVAENGYTF.

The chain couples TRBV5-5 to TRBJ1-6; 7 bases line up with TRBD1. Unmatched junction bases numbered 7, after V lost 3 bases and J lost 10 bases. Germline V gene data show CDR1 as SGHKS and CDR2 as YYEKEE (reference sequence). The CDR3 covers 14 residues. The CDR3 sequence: CASSYPGGESPLHF. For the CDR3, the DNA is TGTGCCAGCAGCTACCCAGGGGGGGAATCACCCCTCCACTTT.

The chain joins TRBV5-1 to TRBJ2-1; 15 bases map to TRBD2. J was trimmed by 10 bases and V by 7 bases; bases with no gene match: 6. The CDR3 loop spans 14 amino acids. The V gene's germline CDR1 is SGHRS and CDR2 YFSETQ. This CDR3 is CASETGTSGGEQFF. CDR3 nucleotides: TGCGCCAGCGAAACCGGGACTAGCGGGGGGGAGCAGTTCTTC.